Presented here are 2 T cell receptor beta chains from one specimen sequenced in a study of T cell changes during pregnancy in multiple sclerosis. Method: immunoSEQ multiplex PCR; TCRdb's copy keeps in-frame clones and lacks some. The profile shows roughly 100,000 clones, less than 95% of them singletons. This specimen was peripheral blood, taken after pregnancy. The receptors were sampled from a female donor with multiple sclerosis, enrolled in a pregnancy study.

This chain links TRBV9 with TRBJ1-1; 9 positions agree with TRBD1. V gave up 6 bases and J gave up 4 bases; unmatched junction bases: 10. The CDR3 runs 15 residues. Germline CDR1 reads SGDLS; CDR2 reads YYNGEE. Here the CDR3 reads CASTRDREFGTEAFF. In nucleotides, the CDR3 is TGTGCCAGCACCCGGGACAGGGAATTTGGCACTGAAGCTTTCTTT.

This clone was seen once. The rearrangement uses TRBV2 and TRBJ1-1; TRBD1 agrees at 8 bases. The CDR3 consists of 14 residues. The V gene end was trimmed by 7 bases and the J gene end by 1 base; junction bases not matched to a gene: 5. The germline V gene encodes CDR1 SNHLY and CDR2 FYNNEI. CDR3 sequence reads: CASTLDRANTEAFF. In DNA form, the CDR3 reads TGTGCCAGCACCTTGGACAGGGCGAACACTGAAGCTTTCTTT.